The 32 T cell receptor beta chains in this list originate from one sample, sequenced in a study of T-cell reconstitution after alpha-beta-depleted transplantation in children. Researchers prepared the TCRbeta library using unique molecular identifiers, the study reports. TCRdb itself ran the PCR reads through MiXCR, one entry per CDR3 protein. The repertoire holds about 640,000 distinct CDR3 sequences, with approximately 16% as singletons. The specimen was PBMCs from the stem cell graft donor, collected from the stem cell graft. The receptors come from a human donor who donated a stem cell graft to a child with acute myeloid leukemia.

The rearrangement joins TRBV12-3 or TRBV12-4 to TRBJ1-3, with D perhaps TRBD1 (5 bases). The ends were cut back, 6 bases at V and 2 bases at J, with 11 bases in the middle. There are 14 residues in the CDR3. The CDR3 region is CASREGTTGNTIYF. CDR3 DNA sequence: TGTGCCAGCAGGGAGGGGACTACTGGAAACACCATATATTTT.

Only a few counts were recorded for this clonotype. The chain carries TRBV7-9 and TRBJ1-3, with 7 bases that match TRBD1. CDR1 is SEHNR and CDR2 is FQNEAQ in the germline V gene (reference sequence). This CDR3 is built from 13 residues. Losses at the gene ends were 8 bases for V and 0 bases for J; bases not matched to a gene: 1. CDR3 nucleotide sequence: TGTGCCAGCGGGACAGCCTCTGGAAACACCATATATTTT. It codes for CASGTASGNTIYF.

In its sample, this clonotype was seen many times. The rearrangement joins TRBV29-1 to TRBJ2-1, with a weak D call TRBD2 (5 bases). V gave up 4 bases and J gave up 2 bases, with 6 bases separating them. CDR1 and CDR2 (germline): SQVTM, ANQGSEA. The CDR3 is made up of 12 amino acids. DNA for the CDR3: TGCAGCGTTGGAGGGCCCTACAATGAGCAGTTCTTC. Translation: CSVGGPYNEQFF.

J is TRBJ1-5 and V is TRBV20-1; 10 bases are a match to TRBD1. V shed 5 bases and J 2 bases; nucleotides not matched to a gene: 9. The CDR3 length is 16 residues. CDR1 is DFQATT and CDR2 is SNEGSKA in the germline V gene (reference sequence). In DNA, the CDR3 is TGCAGTGCTCCTACTCCCGGGACAGGGGGCAATCAGCCCCAGCATTTT. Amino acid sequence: CSAPTPGTGGNQPQHF.

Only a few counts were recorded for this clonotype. In DNA, the CDR3 is TGTGCCAGCAGCCTAAGAAGGCTAGCGGGGCGCTCGAACACCGGGGAGCTGTTTTTT. This encodes CASSLRRLAGRSNTGELFF. The J gene is TRBJ2-2, the V gene TRBV7-8; 9 bases fit TRBD2. V was pared by 5 bases and J by 0 bases, with 13 bases of the junction left unmatched. Germline values: CDR1 SGHVS, CDR2 FQNEAQ. The CDR3 has 19 amino acids.

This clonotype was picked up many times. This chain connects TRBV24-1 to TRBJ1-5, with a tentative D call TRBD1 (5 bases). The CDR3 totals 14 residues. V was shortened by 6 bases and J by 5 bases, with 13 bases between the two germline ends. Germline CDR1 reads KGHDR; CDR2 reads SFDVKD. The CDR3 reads CATSHQGGDQPQHF. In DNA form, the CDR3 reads TGTGCCACCAGTCATCAGGGAGGGGATCAGCCCCAGCATTTT.

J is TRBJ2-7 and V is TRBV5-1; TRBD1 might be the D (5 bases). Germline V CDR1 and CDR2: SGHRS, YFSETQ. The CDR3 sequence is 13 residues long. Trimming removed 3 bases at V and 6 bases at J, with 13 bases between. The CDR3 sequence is CASSSDSMIEQYF. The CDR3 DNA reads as TGCGCCAGCAGCTCAGACAGTATGATCGAGCAGTACTTC.

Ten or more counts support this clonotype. The CDR3 DNA sequence: TGCAGTGCTGGGACCAGACAGAGCTCCTACAATGAGCAGTTCTTC. Translating it yields CSAGTRQSSYNEQFF. The chain combines TRBV20-1 with TRBJ2-1; TRBD1 or TRBD2 may be the D gene (5 bases each). The CDR3 is 15 residues long. The V end was cut by 5 bases, the J end by 0 bases, with 14 bases between. Germline CDR1 is DFQATT and CDR2 is SNEGSKA (reference sequence).

CDR3 in DNA: TGTGCCAGCACCAAGGGGATGAACACTGAAGCTTTCTTT. Residues: CASTKGMNTEAFF. V gene TRBV12-3 or TRBV12-4 combines with J gene TRBJ1-1, with D perhaps TRBD1 (5 bases). V dropped 7 bases and J dropped 0 bases, with 9 bases sitting between them. CDR3 length: 13 residues.

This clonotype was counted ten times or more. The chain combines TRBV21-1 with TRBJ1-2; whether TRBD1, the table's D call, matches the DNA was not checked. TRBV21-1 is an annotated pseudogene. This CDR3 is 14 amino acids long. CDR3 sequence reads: CASHNEHRDYGYTF. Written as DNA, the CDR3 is TGTGCCAGCCACAACGAACACAGGGACTATGGCTACACCTTC.

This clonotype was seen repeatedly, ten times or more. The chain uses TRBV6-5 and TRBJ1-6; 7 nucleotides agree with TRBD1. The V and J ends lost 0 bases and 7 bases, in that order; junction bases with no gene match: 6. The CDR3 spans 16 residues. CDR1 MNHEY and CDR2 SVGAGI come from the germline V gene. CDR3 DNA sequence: TGTGCCAGCAGTTACTCGAACCCAGGGGGAAATTCACCCCTCCACTTT. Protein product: CASSYSNPGGNSPLHF.

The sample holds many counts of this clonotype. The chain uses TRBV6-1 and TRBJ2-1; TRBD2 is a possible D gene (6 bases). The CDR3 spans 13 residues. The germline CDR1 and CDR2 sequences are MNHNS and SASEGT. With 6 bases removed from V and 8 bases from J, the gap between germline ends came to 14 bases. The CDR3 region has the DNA TGTGCCAGCAGCTGGACTATCAAGGATGAGCAGTTCTTC. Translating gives CASSWTIKDEQFF.

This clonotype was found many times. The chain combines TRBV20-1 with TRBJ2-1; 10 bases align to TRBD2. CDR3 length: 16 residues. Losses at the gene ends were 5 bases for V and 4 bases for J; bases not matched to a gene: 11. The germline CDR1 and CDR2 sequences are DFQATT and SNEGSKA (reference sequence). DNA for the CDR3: TGCAGTGCTCAAAGCCAGCGGGGGGGCGCTTACAATGAGCAGTTCTTC. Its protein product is CSAQSQRGGAYNEQFF.

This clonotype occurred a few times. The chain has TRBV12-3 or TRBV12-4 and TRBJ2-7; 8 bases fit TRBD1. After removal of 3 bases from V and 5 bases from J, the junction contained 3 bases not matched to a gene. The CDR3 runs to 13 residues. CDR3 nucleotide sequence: TGTGCCAGCAGTTTGACAGGGGCCAACGAGCAGTACTTC. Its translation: CASSLTGANEQYF.

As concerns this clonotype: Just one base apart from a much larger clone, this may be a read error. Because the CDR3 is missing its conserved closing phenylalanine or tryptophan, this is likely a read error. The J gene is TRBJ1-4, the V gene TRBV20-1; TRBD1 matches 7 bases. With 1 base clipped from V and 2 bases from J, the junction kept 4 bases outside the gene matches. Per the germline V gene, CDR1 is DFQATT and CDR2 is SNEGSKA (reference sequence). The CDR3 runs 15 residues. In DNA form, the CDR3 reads TGCAGTGCTAGAGGCGGGACAGACACTAATGAAAAACTGTTTATT. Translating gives CSARGGTDTNEKLFI.

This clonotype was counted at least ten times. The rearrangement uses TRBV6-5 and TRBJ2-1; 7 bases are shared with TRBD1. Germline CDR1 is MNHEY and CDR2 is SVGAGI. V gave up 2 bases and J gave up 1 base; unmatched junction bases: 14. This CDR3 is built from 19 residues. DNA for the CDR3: TGTGCCAGCAGTTACAGGTTTCAGGGGGTCCCGGTTTCCTACAATGAGCAGTTCTTC. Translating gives CASSYRFQGVPVSYNEQFF.

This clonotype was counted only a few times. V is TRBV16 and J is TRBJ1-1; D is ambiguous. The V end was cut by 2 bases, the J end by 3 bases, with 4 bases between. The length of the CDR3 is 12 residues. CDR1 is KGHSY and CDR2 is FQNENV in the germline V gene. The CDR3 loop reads CASSQPDTEAFF. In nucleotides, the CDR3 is TGTGCCAGCAGCCAACCAGACACTGAAGCTTTCTTT.

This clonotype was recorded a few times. The CDR3 DNA sequence: TGTGCCACCTCGGGGTGGCCGGGGAATGAGCAGTTCTTC. Encoded protein: CATSGWPGNEQFF. This chain links TRBV24-1 with TRBJ2-1, with D perhaps TRBD2 (5 bases). The V and J ends lost 9 bases and 7 bases respectively, with 15 bases between them. Germline CDR1 KGHDR, CDR2 SFDVKD. The CDR3 totals 13 residues.

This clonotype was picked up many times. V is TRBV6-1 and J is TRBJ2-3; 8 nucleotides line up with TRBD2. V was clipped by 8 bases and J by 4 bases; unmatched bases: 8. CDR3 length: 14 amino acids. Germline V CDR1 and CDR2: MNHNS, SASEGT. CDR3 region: CASGGTSGADTQYF. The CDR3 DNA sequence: TGTGCCAGCGGTGGGACTAGTGGCGCAGATACGCAGTATTTT.

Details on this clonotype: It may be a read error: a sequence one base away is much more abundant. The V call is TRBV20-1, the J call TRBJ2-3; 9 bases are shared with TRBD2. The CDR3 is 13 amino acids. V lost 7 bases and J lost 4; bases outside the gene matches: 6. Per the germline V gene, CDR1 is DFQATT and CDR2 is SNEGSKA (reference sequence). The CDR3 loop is CSGSSGVADTQYF. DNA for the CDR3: TGCAGTGGATCTAGCGGGGTGGCAGATACGCAGTATTTT.

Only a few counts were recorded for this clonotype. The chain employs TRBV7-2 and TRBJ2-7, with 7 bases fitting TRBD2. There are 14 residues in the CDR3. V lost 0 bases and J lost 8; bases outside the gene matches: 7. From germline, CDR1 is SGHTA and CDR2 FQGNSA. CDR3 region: CASSLAREGPKQYF. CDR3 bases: TGTGCCAGCAGCTTAGCGAGGGAGGGGCCGAAGCAGTACTTC.

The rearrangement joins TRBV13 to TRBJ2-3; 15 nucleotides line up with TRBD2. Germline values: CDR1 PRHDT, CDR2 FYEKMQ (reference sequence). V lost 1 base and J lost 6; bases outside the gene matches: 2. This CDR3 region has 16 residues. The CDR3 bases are TGTGCCAGCAGCTTAGTTGGACTAGCGGGGGGGGATACGCAGTATTTT. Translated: CASSLVGLAGGDTQYF. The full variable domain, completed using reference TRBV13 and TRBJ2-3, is AAGVIQSPRHLIKEKRETATLKCYPIPRHDTVYWYQQGPGQDPQFLISFYEKMQSDKGSIPDRFSAQQFSDYHSELNMSSLELGDSALYFCASSLVGLAGGDTQYFGPGTRLTVL.

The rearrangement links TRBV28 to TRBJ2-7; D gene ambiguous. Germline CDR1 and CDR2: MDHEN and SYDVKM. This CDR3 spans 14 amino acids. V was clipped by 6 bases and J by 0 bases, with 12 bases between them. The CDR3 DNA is TGTGCCAGCAGCTTCGGTCCGAGCTCCTACGAGCAGTACGTC. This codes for CASSFGPSSYEQYV.

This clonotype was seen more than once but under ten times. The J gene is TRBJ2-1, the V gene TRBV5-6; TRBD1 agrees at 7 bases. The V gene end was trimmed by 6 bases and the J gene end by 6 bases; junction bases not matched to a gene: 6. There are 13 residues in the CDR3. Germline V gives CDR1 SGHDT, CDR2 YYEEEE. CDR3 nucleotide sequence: TGTGCCAGCACCTGGACAGGAATCAATGAGCAGTTCTTC. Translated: CASTWTGINEQFF.

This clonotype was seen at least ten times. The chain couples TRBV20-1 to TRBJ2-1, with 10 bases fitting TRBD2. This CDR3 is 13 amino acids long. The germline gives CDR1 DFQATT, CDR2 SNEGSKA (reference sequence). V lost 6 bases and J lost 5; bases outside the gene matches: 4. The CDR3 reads CSAPGLAHNEQFF. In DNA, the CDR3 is TGCAGTGCCCCGGGACTAGCGCACAATGAGCAGTTCTTC.

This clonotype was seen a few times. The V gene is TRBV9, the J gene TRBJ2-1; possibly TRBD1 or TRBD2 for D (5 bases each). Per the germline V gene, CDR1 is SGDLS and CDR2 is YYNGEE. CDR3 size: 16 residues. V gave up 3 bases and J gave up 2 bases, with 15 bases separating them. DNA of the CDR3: TGTGCCAGCAGCGCTCCCTCCGGGACGGCCTACAATGAGCAGTTCTTC. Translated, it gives CASSAPSGTAYNEQFF.

This CDR3 is CASSLEKNYGYTF. The CDR3 nucleotides are TGTGCCAGCAGTTTGGAGAAGAACTATGGCTACACCTTC. J is TRBJ1-2 and V is TRBV12-3 or TRBV12-4; no reliable D call. The V end was cut by 3 bases, the J end by 2 bases, with 7 bases between. The CDR3 runs to 13 residues.

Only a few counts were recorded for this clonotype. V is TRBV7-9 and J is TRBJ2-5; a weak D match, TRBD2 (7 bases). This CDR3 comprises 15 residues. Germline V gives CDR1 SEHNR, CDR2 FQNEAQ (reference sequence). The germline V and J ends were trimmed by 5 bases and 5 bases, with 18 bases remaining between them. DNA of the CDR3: TGTGCCAGCAGCCTTAAGGGGGGGCTTCGGGAGACCCAGTACTTC. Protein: CASSLKGGLRETQYF.

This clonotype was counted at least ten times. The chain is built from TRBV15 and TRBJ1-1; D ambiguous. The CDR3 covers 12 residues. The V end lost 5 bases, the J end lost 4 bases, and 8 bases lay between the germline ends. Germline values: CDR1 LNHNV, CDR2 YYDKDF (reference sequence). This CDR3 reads CATSPSGTEAFF. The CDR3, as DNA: TGTGCCACCAGCCCCTCTGGCACTGAAGCTTTCTTT.

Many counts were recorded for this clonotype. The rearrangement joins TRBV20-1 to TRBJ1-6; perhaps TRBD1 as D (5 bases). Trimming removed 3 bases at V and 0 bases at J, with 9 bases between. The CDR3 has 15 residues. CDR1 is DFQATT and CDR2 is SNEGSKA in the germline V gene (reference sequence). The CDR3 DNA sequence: TGCAGTGCTAGGAGACAGAGCTCCTATAATTCACCCCTCCACTTT. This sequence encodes CSARRQSSYNSPLHF.

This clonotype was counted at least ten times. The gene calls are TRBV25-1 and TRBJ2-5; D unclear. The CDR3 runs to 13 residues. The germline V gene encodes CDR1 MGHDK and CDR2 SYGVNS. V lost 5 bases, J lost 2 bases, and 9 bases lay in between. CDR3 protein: CASSSTSQETQYF. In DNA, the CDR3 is TGTGCCAGCAGTTCTACATCGCAAGAGACCCAGTACTTC.

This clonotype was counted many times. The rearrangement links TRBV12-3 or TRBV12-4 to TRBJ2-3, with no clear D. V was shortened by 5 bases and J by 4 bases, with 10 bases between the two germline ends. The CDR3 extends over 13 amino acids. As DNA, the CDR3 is TGTGCCAGCAGTCTTCGTTGGGCAGATACGCAGTATTTT. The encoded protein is CASSLRWADTQYF.